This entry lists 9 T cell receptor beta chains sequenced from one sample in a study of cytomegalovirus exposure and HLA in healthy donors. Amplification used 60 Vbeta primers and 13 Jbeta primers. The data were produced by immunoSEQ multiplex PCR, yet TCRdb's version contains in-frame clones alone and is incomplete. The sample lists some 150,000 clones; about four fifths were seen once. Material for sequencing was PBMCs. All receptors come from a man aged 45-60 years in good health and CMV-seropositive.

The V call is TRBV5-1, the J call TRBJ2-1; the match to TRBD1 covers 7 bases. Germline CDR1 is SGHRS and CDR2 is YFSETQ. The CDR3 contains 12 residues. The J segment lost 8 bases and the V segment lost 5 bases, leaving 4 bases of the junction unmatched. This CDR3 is CASRRGRDEQFF. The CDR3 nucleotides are TGCGCCAGCAGGAGGGGGCGGGATGAGCAGTTCTTC.

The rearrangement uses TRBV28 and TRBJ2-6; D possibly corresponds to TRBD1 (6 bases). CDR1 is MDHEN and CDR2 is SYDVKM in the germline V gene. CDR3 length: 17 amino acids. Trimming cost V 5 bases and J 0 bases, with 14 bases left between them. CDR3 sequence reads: CASSLGTSSSGANVLTF. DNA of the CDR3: TGTGCCAGCAGTCTCGGGACATCCAGCTCTGGGGCCAACGTCCTGACTTTC.

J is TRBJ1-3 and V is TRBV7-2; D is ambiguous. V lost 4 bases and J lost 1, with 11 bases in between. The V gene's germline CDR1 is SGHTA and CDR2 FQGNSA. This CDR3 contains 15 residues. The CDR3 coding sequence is TGTGCCAGCAGCTCCCTTCCGGGTTCTGGAAACACCATATATTTT. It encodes CASSSLPGSGNTIYF.

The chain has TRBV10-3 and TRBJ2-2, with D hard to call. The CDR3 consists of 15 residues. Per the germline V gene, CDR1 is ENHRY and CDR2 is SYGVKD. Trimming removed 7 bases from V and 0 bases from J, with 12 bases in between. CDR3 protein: CAINLHSSNTGELFF. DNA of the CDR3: TGTGCCATCAATTTGCACAGCTCGAACACCGGGGAGCTGTTTTTT.

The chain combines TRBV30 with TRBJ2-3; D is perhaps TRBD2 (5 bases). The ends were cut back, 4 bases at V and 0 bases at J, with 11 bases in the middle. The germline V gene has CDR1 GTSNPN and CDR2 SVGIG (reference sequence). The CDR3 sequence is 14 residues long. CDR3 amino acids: CAWIAAASTDTQYF. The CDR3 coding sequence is TGTGCCTGGATCGCAGCGGCTAGCACAGATACGCAGTATTTT.

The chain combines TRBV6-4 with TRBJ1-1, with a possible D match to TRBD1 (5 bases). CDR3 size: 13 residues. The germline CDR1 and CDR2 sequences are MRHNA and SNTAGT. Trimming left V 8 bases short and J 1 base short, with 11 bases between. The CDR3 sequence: CASAKQENTEAFF. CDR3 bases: TGTGCCAGCGCTAAACAGGAGAACACTGAAGCTTTCTTT.

The DNA for the CDR3 is TGTGCCAGCAGCTTGGCCGACAGGGAAGGTGGCTACACCTTC. Translated, it gives CASSLADREGGYTF. The genes are TRBV5-4 and TRBJ1-2, with 7 bases identical to TRBD1. V gave up 0 bases and J gave up 7 bases; unmatched junction bases: 6. The CDR3 contains 14 residues. The germline gives CDR1 SGHNT, CDR2 YYREEE (reference sequence).

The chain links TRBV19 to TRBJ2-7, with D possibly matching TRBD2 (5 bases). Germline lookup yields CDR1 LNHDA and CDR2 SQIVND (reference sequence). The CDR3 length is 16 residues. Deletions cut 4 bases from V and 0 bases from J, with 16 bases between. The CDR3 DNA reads TGTGCCAGTAGTAGGGAGCTATACGGCCGCTCCTACGAGCAGTACTTC. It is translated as CASSRELYGRSYEQYF.

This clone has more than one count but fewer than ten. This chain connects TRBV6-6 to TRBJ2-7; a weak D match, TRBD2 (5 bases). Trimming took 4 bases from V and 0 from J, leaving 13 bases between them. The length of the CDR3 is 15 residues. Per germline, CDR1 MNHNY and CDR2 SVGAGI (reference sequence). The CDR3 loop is CASSWMLEGSYEQYF. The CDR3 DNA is TGTGCCAGCAGTTGGATGCTTGAGGGCTCCTACGAGCAGTACTTC.